A single sample is the source of the 13 T cell receptor beta chains below, sequenced in a study of T cells in Graves' hyperthyroidism and ophthalmopathy. Using RNA transcripts as the source, TCR beta CDR3 regions were amplified. HTBI primers were employed in a first-round RT-PCR of the TCR CDR3. TCRdb re-derived calls from the multiplex PCR reads in MiXCR, one entry per CDR3 protein. The sample carries about 500,000 distinct CDR3 sequences, about 16% recorded once. Sample: blood. The receptors were gathered from a woman aged 30 to 39 with Graves' ophthalmopathy.

Regarding this clonotype: Relative to the germline gene, one junction end is altered; a read error may explain this. The J gene is TRBJ2-7, the V gene TRBV28, with 10 bases that match TRBD1. The germline V gene has CDR1 MDHEN and CDR2 SYDVKM. This CDR3 has 15 amino acids. The CDR3 here is CACSRGGQGKNEQYF. The CDR3 bases are TGTGCCTGCAGCCGTGGGGGACAGGGGAAAAACGAGCAGTACTTC.

The table lists this clonotype with many counts. The V gene is TRBV9, the J gene TRBJ2-7; unclear D gene. CDR3 length: 11 amino acids. Trimming left V 4 bases short and J 6 bases short, with 8 bases between. CDR1 and CDR2 (germline): SGDLS, YYNGEE. The CDR3 coding sequence is TGTGCCAGCAGCCGAGAATCCGAGCAGTACTTC. This translates into CASSRESEQYF.

This clonotype was counted between two and nine times. The CDR3 is CASSQDKRARGAGETQYF. CDR3 coding DNA: TGCGCCAGCAGCCAAGATAAGAGAGCCAGGGGGGCAGGAGAGACCCAGTACTTC. The chain combines TRBV4-3 with TRBJ2-5; D might be TRBD1 (7 bases). CDR1 LGHNA and CDR2 YSLEER come from the germline V gene. This CDR3 spans 18 amino acids. V lost 0 bases and J 4 bases, leaving 21 bases between the germline ends.

This clonotype showed up many times. The chain combines TRBV12-3 or TRBV12-4 with TRBJ2-2, with D perhaps TRBD1 (6 bases). This CDR3 spans 15 amino acids. V dropped 4 bases and J dropped 0 bases, with 9 bases sitting between them. Here the CDR3 DNA reads TGTGCCAGCAGTTGGGGACACACGAACACCGGGGAGCTGTTTTTT. Its protein product is CASSWGHTNTGELFF.

This rearrangement joins TRBV19 to TRBJ2-5, with 8 bases lining up with TRBD2. The CDR3 contains 15 residues. Germline CDR1 and CDR2: LNHDA and SQIVND (reference sequence). Unmatched junction bases numbered 8, after V lost 4 bases and J lost 4 bases. The CDR3 sequence is CASSTSGLAGETQYF. CDR3 nucleotides: TGTGCCAGTAGTACTTCTGGCCTAGCGGGAGAGACCCAGTACTTC.

This clonotype occurred many times. The chain has TRBV7-9 and TRBJ2-5; D remains unclear. The CDR3 sequence is 13 residues long. CDR1 and CDR2 (germline): SEHNR, FQNEAQ (reference sequence). The V end was cut by 5 bases, the J end by 1 base, with 8 bases between. CDR3 coding DNA: TGTGCCAGCAGCCGTTCGGGCCAAGAGACCCAGTACTTC. Translating gives CASSRSGQETQYF.

The sample holds many counts of this clonotype. The V gene is TRBV7-3, the J gene TRBJ1-1, with TRBD1 identical over 7 bases. Per the germline V gene, CDR1 is SGHTA and CDR2 is FQGTGA. V shed 4 bases and J 10 bases; nucleotides not matched to a gene: 15. This CDR3 is built from 15 residues. The CDR3 region is CASSSYDSGQSIAFF. The CDR3 coding sequence is TGTGCCAGCAGCTCGTACGACTCGGGACAGTCGATAGCTTTCTTT.

This chain connects TRBV7-8 to TRBJ1-2, with D possibly matching TRBD1 (6 bases). Germline V lookup: CDR1 SGHVS, CDR2 FQNEAQ. V was cut by 2 bases and J by 1 base, with 17 bases left in between. CDR3 length: 17 amino acids. As DNA, the CDR3 is TGTGCCAGCAGCTTATTTGTACCAGGGGCGGGTAACTATGGCTACACCTTC. Its protein is CASSLFVPGAGNYGYTF.

In this sample, this clonotype turned up many times. The rearrangement joins TRBV3-1 to TRBJ2-2; 7 positions agree with TRBD2. Germline trimming cut 3 bases from V and 5 bases from J; bases unmatched to any gene: 9. CDR3 size: 16 residues. Germline V CDR1 and CDR2: LGHDT, YNNKEL (reference sequence). The CDR3 protein is CASSHVQGGMTGELFF. CDR3 coding DNA: TGTGCCAGCAGCCATGTTCAGGGAGGGATGACCGGGGAGCTGTTTTTT.

This clonotype was detected a few times. The genes are TRBV5-1 and TRBJ2-1; 7 bases map to TRBD2. The CDR3 is 15 residues long. Germline V gene lookup returns CDR1 SGHRS and CDR2 YFSETQ. After removal of 4 bases from V and 5 bases from J, the junction contained 9 bases not matched to a gene. The CDR3 nucleotides read TGCGCCAGCAGCCCGGGGAGGGCTTTTGACAATGAGCAGTTCTTC. Its protein product is CASSPGRAFDNEQFF.

This clonotype appeared many times. The V gene is TRBV12-3 or TRBV12-4, the J gene TRBJ1-2; TRBD1 aligns across 12 bases. This CDR3 is built from 15 residues. With 8 bases clipped from V and 5 bases from J, the junction kept 9 bases outside the gene matches. CDR3: CASGTGTGGVYGYTF. In nucleotides, the CDR3 is TGTGCCAGCGGAACCGGGACAGGGGGCGTTTATGGCTACACCTTC.

J is TRBJ2-3 and V is TRBV7-8, with 7 bases aligning to TRBD2. Germline lookup yields CDR1 SGHVS and CDR2 FQNEAQ. After removal of 5 bases from V and 6 bases from J, the junction contained 8 bases not matched to a gene. The length of the CDR3 is 14 residues. CDR3 sequence (DNA): TGTGCCAGCAGCCAGGAGTCGGGAGGCGATACGCAGTATTTT. Translated, it gives CASSQESGGDTQYF.

This clonotype was counted ten times or more. This chain links TRBV12-3 or TRBV12-4 with TRBJ2-3; 11 positions agree with TRBD2. J was trimmed by 6 bases and V by 6 bases; bases with no gene match: 5. This CDR3 region has 14 residues. The CDR3 protein is CASRLAGVSDTQYF. The CDR3 region has the DNA TGTGCCAGCAGACTAGCGGGAGTTTCTGATACGCAGTATTTT.